This record concerns one TCR beta chain sequence. Its target is not known. Clones were read by immunoSEQ multiplex PCR, and TCRdb kept only the in-frame ones, dropping some. This table has nearly 1,000,000 clones, roughly 72% appearing once. The V and J ends lost 4 bases and 0 bases respectively, with 17 bases between them. CDR1 is SEHNR, CDR2 FQNEAQ, per germline (reference sequence). CDR3 size: 17 residues. This entry is derived from a study of shared clonotypes between healthy human individuals. General observations from the study: Lower generation probabilities were found for non-shared clonotypes than for those shared by all four donors. Across a few donors, naive CD4 shared around 5.4%, naive CD8 more than 3%, memory CD4 roughly 2.4%, memory CD8 under 0.5%.

The chain links TRBV7-9 to TRBJ2-3; possibly TRBD2 for D (7 bases). The sequence derives from a man aged 18 to 29 in good health. The sequenced sample was memory CD4+ T cells sorted from blood. Subset of the sample: CD45RA-negative fraction. CDR3 in amino acids: CASSSTPGGASTDTQYF. The CDR3 nucleotides are TGTGCCAGCAGCTCAACGCCGGGGGGCGCTAGCACAGATACGCAGTATTTT.